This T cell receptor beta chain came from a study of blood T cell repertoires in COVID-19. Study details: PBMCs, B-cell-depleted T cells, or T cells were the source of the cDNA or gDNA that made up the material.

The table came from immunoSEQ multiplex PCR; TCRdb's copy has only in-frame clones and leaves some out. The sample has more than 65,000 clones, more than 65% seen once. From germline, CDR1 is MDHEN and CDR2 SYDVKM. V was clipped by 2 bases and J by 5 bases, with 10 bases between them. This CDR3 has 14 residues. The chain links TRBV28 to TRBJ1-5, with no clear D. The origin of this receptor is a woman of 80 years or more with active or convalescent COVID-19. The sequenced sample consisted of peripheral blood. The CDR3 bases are TGTGCCAGCAGTTTAAGCGGCCACGATCAGCCCCAGCATTTT. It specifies CASSLSGHDQPQHF.